Ten or more counts support the clone carrying this T cell receptor (beta chain). This sample was included in a study of neurological immune-mediated disorders. A single record per CDR3 protein comes from TCRdb applying MiXCR to the 5' RACE reads. The sample has around 60,000 distinct CDR3 sequences; roughly 10% are singletons. Time point meaning: longitudinal time-point 1 (baseline). CDR1 is SGDLS and CDR2 is YYNGEE in the germline V gene. Deletions cut 3 bases from V and 4 bases from J, with 16 bases between. This CDR3 has 15 residues. The sample was PBMCs. The receptor was isolated from a male donor with HTLV-1-associated myelopathy (HAM/TSP). The chain joins TRBV9 to TRBJ1-2; D is possibly TRBD1 (5 bases). The CDR3 protein is CASSGPQGRIYGYTF. Here the CDR3 DNA reads TGTGCCAGCAGCGGCCCTCAGGGACGGATCTATGGCTACACCTTC. The entire variable domain, with the rest obtained from reference TRBV9 and TRBJ1-2, is as follows: DSGVTQTPKHLITATGQRVTLRCSPRSGDLSVYWYQQSLDQGLQFLIQYYNGEERAKGNILERFSAQQFPDLHSELNLSSLELGDSALYFCASSGPQGRIYGYTFGSGTRLTVV.